This is a list of T cell receptor beta chains from one sample in a study of early T cells in non-severe SARS-CoV-2 infection. From the 5' RACE reads, TCRdb called clonotypes with MiXCR, one entry per CDR3 protein. Of tens of thousands of distinct CDR3 sequences listed, about 4.7% are singletons. The sequenced material came from whole blood. These receptors were obtained from an adult who was a healthcare worker with PCR-confirmed SARS-CoV-2 infection or an uninfected control (not recorded which). The CDR3 runs from the conserved cysteine through the conserved F or W. Each record gives: J gene, clone size, D gene, V gene, CDR3 protein, CDR3 DNA. A D gene is named only where the DNA matches it firmly. Size is stated for part of the rows, as once, few or many counts, or as a class when the clone is expanded.

J gene: TRBJ1-2; clone size: many; D gene: NA; V gene: TRBV28; CDR3 protein: CASSLIRPGAGGYTF; CDR3 DNA: TGTGCCAGCAGTTTAATCCGCCCTGGGGCCGGCGGCTACACCTTC
J gene: TRBJ2-2; clone size: NA; D gene: NA; V gene: TRBV20-1; CDR3 protein: CSARGIGNTGELFF; CDR3 DNA: TGCAGTGCTAGAGGAATTGGGAACACCGGGGAGCTGTTTTTT
J gene: TRBJ1-5; clone size: many; D gene: NA; V gene: TRBV12-3/TRBV12-4; CDR3 protein: CASTLGGQGYQPQHF; CDR3 DNA: TGTGCCAGCACCCTGGGGGGGCAGGGCTATCAGCCCCAGCATTTT
J gene: TRBJ2-1; clone size: many; D gene: NA; V gene: TRBV4-2; CDR3 protein: CASSQDGGESSYNEQFF; CDR3 DNA: TGTGCCAGCAGCCAAGATGGGGGAGAGAGCTCCTACAATGAGCAGTTCTTC
J gene: TRBJ1-6; clone size: many; D gene: TRBD1; V gene: TRBV7-3; CDR3 protein: CASSAQNRGMSPLHF; CDR3 DNA: TGTGCCAGCAGCGCGCAGAACAGGGGAATGTCACCCCTCCACTTT
J gene: TRBJ1-3; clone size: NA; D gene: NA; V gene: TRBV7-2; CDR3 protein: CASSSSVVNSGNTIYF; CDR3 DNA: TGTGCCAGCAGCTCATCCGTAGTCAACTCTGGAAACACCATATATTTT
J gene: TRBJ1-6; clone size: many; D gene: TRBD1; V gene: TRBV7-9; CDR3 protein: CASSLDRQGNNSPLHF; CDR3 DNA: TGTGCCAGCAGCTTAGACCGACAGGGGAATAATTCACCCCTCCACTTT
J gene: TRBJ1-4; clone size: few; D gene: NA; V gene: TRBV5-1; CDR3 protein: CASSPLSGATNEKLFF; CDR3 DNA: TGCGCCAGCAGCCCCCTCTCAGGGGCAACTAATGAAAAACTGTTTTTT
J gene: TRBJ1-1; clone size: many; D gene: NA; V gene: TRBV28; CDR3 protein: CASSFGQLNTEAFF; CDR3 DNA: TGTGCCAGCAGTTTCGGACAGTTGAACACTGAAGCTTTCTTT
J gene: TRBJ1-5; clone size: many; D gene: NA; V gene: TRBV11-2; CDR3 protein: CASSLTQGTQPQHF; CDR3 DNA: TGTGCCAGCAGCTTAACGCAGGGTACGCAGCCCCAGCATTTT
J gene: TRBJ2-3; clone size: few; D gene: NA; V gene: TRBV7-8; CDR3 protein: CASSPPEPYPDTQYF; CDR3 DNA: TGTGCCAGCAGCCCTCCGGAACCCTATCCCGATACGCAGTATTTT
J gene: TRBJ2-3; clone size: few; D gene: NA; V gene: TRBV12-3/TRBV12-4; CDR3 protein: CASSLPGVGTDTQYF; CDR3 DNA: TGTGCCAGCAGTTTACCAGGGGTCGGCACAGATACGCAGTATTTT